This T cell receptor beta chain was identified in a study of T cells in Graves' hyperthyroidism and ophthalmopathy. What was amplified from RNA transcripts were TCR beta CDR3 regions. HTBI primers drove first-round RT-PCR of the TCR CDR3. TCRdb re-called the multiplex PCR reads with MiXCR, one entry per CDR3 protein. The sample records roughly 840,000 distinct CDR3 sequences, roughly 37% being singletons. Trimming took 0 bases from V and 12 from J; bases not matched to a gene: 9. Germline assignment: CDR1 DFQATT and CDR2 SNEGSKA (reference sequence). The length of the CDR3 is 14 residues. The source is a man aged 18 to 29 with Graves' hyperthyroidism. Sequencing was performed on blood. The gene calls are TRBV20-1 and TRBJ2-4; 9 bases are shared with TRBD2. CDR3: CSAREGSGRSPQYF. The CDR3, as DNA: TGCAGTGCTAGAGAGGGGAGCGGGAGGTCGCCTCAGTACTTC.